These T cell receptor beta chains were read from a single sample in a study of cytomegalovirus exposure and HLA in healthy donors. The protocol was immunoSEQ multiplex PCR, while the TCRdb copy is restricted to in-frame clones and leaves out a portion. Of 190,000 or so clones listed, 80% to 85% are singletons. Sequencing input: PBMCs. These receptors were taken from a man aged 50 to 59 in good health and CMV-seronegative. Each CDR3 is given with its conserved first and last residue. The order of the fields is clone size, D gene, J gene, V gene, CDR3 length, CDR3 DNA, CDR3 protein. D genes are given only for firm matches. Where a row states a size, it is once, few, many or the class of an expanded clone; other rows omit it.

>-|-|TRBJ2-4|TRBV6-5|14
TGTGCCAGCAGGGATCTAGGAGCCAAAAACATTCAGTACTTC
CASRDLGAKNIQYF
>-|TRBD2|TRBJ2-3|TRBV19|15
TGTGCCAGTAGTATAATTTTCCAGGGAGGGGATACGCAGTATTTT
CASSIIFQGGDTQYF
>-|TRBD2|TRBJ2-7|TRBV7-2|16
TGTGCCAGCAGCTTTGCCCCCCCTAGCGGGGGCTACGAGCAGTACTTC
CASSFAPPSGGYEQYF
>-|-|TRBJ2-4|TRBV5-6|16
TGTGCCAGCAGCTTGGCCGAGGGGGGGGGCCTTTTTATTCAGTACTTC
CASSLAEGGGLFIQYF
>few|-|TRBJ2-3|TRBV5-4|16
TGTGCCAGCAGACGTGGCGTGACAGGATTCACAGATACGCAGTATTTT
CASRRGVTGFTDTQYF
>-|-|TRBJ1-1|TRBV29-1|13
TGCAGCATCCGCACAGGATTTAACACTGAAGCTTTCTTT
CSIRTGFNTEAFF
>-|-|TRBJ2-1|TRBV4-3|17
TGCGCCAGCAGCCAAGATCGGGGGATGGAAGGGGACAATGAGCAGTTCTTC
CASSQDRGMEGDNEQFF
>-|-|TRBJ2-5|TRBV7-2|13
TGTGCCAGCAGCTTAGCAGGGGTAGAGACCCAGTACTTC
CASSLAGVETQYF
>-|TRBD1|TRBJ2-3|TRBV18|14
TGTGCCAGCTCACCTCTGGGACAGGGTGATACGCAGTATTTT
CASSPLGQGDTQYF
>-|TRBD2|TRBJ2-7|TRBV5-4|15
TGTGCCAGCAGCCTACCGGGACTAGGGGCCTACGAGCAGTACTTC
CASSLPGLGAYEQYF
>-|-|TRBJ2-4|TRBV5-4|15
TGTGCCAGCAGGGGTGCAGGGGTGGGCAAAAACATTCAGTACTTC
CASRGAGVGKNIQYF
>-|TRBD2|TRBJ2-4|TRBV7-3|17
TGTGCCAGCAGCTTATCCTCCGGGGGGGGCGGCAAAAACATTCAGTACTTC
CASSLSSGGGGKNIQYF
>-|-|TRBJ1-1|TRBV28|13
TGTGCCAGCAGTAGGGGCCTCAACACTGAAGCTTTCTTT
CASSRGLNTEAFF
>-|TRBD1|TRBJ1-1|TRBV6-5|15
TGTGCCAGCAGTTACGGATACAGGGGGATAGAAGGAGCTTTCTTT
CASSYGYRGIEGAFF
>-|TRBD1|TRBJ2-6|TRBV2|16
TGTGCCAGCAGCCTCTTACAGGGGAGTGGGGCCAACGTCCTGACTTTC
CASSLLQGSGANVLTF
>-|TRBD2|TRBJ2-3|TRBV7-2|18
TGTGCCAGCAGCTTAGTCGGGAGGGCCCTCCCGTCAACAGATACGCAGTATTTT
CASSLVGRALPSTDTQYF
>-|TRBD1|TRBJ2-7|TRBV18|16
TGTGCCAGCTCACCATCGACAGGGAAGGTTTACTACGAGCAGTACTTC
CASSPSTGKVYYEQYF
>-|-|TRBJ2-2|TRBV5-1|15
TGCGCCTCAACGACGGGGTTGATGAACACCGGGGAGCTGTTTTTT
CASTTGLMNTGELFF
>few|TRBD1|TRBJ2-7|TRBV7-9|14
TGTGCCAGCAGCTCAGGGGGAAGCTCCTACGAGCAGTACTTC
CASSSGGSSYEQYF
>-|TRBD2|TRBJ2-1|TRBV19|17
TGTGCCAGTAGTATTGATAATAGCGGGGGGGCCTACAATGAGCAGTTCTTC
CASSIDNSGGAYNEQFF
>-|-|TRBJ2-7|TRBV7-2|15
TGTGCCAGCAGCTTAGATCCGGGAAGCTCCTACGAGCAGTACTTC
CASSLDPGSSYEQYF
>-|-|TRBJ1-2|TRBV4-1|11
TGCGCCAGCAGCCAAGACAATGGCTACACCTTC
CASSQDNGYTF
>-|-|TRBJ1-4|TRBV27|17
TGTGCCAGCAGTCATACGTCTGTCGGGGGGGTTAATGAAAAACTGTTTTTT
CASSHTSVGGVNEKLFF
>-|TRBD1|TRBJ1-1|TRBV5-4|14
TGTGCCAGCAGGTTACAGGGGGCAAACACTGAAGCTTTCTTT
CASRLQGANTEAFF
>-|-|TRBJ1-2|TRBV19|17
TGTGCCAGTAGTACAAAGACAGCCGGTCTACTTAACTATGGCTACACCTTC
CASSTKTAGLLNYGYTF
>-|TRBD2|TRBJ2-3|TRBV18|16
TGTGCCAGCTCACCCACTAGCGGAGGGGGGGCAGATACGCAGTATTTT
CASSPTSGGGADTQYF